The rows below give T cell receptor beta chains drawn from one sample of a study of blood T cell repertoires in COVID-19. TCRdb's table, derived via immunoSEQ multiplex PCR, lists solely in-frame clones and lacks some. The sample includes fewer than 200,000 clones, 88% of them seen just once. The sample taken for sequencing was PBMCs or T cells enriched from blood (not recorded which). These receptors originate from a young woman who had recovered from COVID-19. Each CDR3 is given with its conserved first and last residue. Each record gives: V gene, D gene, J gene, CDR3 protein, CDR3 DNA. A D gene is named only where the DNA matches it firmly.

TRBV5-8	TRBD1	TRBJ2-7	CASSLVRTGTYEQYF	TGTGCCAGCAGCTTGGTGAGGACAGGGACCTACGAGCAGTACTTC
TRBV12-3/TRBV12-4	-	TRBJ2-1	CASSFLRGGEQFF	TGTGCCAGCAGTTTCTTGAGGGGGGGTGAGCAGTTCTTC
TRBV5-4	-	TRBJ1-1	CASSLPSFGQQNTEAFF	TGTGCCAGCAGCTTGCCCAGTTTTGGACAGCAGAACACTGAAGCTTTCTTT
TRBV29-1	-	TRBJ2-7	CSVEGVDGLINSYEQYF	TGCAGCGTTGAAGGGGTCGACGGGTTAATTAACTCCTACGAGCAGTACTTC
TRBV5-4	TRBD1	TRBJ2-7	CASSLQGEVREQYF	TGTGCCAGCAGCTTGCAGGGGGAAGTGCGCGAGCAGTACTTC
TRBV3-1/TRBV3-2	TRBD1	TRBJ1-6	CASSQAAQGANSPLHF	TGTGCCAGCAGCCAAGCGGCGCAGGGGGCTAATTCACCCCTCCACTTT
TRBV6-2/TRBV6-3	TRBD2	TRBJ2-2	CASSYGVPWASGDYTGELFF	TGTGCCAGCAGTTACGGGGTCCCGTGGGCTAGCGGGGACTATACCGGGGAGCTGTTTTTT
TRBV4-1	-	TRBJ1-5	CASSQDFGAGAYNQPQHF	TGCGCCAGCAGCCAAGATTTCGGGGCAGGGGCGTACAATCAGCCCCAGCATTTT
TRBV24-1	-	TRBJ1-2	CATSPSTGVYGYTF	TGTGCCACCAGCCCATCGACAGGCGTCTATGGCTACACCTTC
TRBV4-1	TRBD2	TRBJ2-7	CASSQGPWGGAYEQYF	TGCGCCAGCAGCCAAGGGCCCTGGGGAGGGGCCTACGAGCAGTACTTC